The source of this T cell receptor (beta chain) is a study of control samples from healthy donors and cancer patients (dated by TCRdb to 2018 to 2021). Concerning this clone: Its recognized antigen is unknown. No base quality information exists; no much larger clone differs at one position.

The method behind the library was the immunoSEQ multiplex PCR assay. TCRdb obtained this table from immuneACCESS and retained in-frame rearrangements with V and J assigned. These tables miss some clones; where compared with another copy, unresolved V genes account for less than half of the shortfall, and the remainder is unexplained. This sample is represented by more than 25,000 clones; around 85% of them were singletons. Clones ranked in the top ten supply about 6.7% of the sample. Reading from cysteine to phenylalanine, the CDR3 counts 12 amino acids. Only the CDR3 DNA stays, 36 bases, in frame from base 1. V loses 7 bases, J loses 11 bases, and the germline ends lie 13 bases apart. The germline V gene sets CDR1 to KGHDR and CDR2 to SFDVKD.

The sample consisted of PBMCs. The chain is made from TRBV24-1 and TRBJ2-2; no D gene call is confident. The source of this sequence is a woman aged 60-75 years with head and neck cancer. The sequenced DNA is TGTGCCACCAGCCGACCGCCTGGAGAGCTGTTTTTT. This sequence encodes CATSRPPGELFF.